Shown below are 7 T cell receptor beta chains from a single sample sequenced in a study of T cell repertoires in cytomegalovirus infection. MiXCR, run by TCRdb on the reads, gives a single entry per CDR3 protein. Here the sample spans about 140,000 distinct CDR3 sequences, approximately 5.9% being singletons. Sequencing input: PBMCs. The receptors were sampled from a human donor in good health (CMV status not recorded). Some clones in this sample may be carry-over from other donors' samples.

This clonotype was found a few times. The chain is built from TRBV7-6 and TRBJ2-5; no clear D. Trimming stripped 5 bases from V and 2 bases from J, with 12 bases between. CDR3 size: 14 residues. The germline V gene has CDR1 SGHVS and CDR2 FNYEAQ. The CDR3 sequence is CASSVDGTQETQYF. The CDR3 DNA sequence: TGTGCCAGCAGCGTGGACGGAACACAAGAGACCCAGTACTTC.

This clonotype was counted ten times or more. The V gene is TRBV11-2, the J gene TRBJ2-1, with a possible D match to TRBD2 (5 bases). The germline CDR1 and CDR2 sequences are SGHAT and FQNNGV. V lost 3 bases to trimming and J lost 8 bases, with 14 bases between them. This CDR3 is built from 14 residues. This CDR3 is CASSLQRSVHEQFF. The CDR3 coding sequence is TGTGCCAGCAGCTTGCAGCGGTCCGTGCATGAGCAGTTCTTC.

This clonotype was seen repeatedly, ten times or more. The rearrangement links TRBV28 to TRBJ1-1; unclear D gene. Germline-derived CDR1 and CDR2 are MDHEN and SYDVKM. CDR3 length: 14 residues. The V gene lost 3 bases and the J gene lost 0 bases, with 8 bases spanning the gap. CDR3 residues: CASSFWQVNTEAFF. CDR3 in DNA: TGTGCCAGCAGTTTCTGGCAGGTGAACACTGAAGCTTTCTTT.

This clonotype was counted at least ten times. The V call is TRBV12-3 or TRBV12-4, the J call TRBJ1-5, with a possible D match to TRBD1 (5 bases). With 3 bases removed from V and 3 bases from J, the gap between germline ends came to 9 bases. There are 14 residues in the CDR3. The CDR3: CASSFRGTNQPQHF. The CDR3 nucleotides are TGTGCCAGCAGTTTCCGGGGCACCAATCAGCCCCAGCATTTT.

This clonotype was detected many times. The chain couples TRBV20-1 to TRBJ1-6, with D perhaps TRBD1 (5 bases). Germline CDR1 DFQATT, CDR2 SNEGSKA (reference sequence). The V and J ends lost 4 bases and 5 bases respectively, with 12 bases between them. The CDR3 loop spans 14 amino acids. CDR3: CSANKGSNNSPLHF. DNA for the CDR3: TGCAGTGCTAATAAGGGGTCGAATAATTCACCCCTCCACTTT.

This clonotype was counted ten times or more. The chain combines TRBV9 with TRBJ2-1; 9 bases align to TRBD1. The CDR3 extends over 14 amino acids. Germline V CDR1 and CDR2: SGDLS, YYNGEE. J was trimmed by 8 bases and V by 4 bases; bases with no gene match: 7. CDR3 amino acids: CASSQQGAIDEQFF. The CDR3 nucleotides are TGTGCCAGCAGCCAACAGGGGGCTATAGATGAGCAGTTCTTC.

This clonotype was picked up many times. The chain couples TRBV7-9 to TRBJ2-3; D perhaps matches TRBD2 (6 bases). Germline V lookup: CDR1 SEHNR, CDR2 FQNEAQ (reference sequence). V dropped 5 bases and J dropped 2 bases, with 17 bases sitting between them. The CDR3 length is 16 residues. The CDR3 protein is CASSISASVYTDTQYF. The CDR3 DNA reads TGTGCCAGCAGCATATCTGCTAGCGTATACACAGATACGCAGTATTTT.